The sequence of this T cell receptor (beta chain) was determined in a study of OX40 agonist ivuxolimab in advanced cancers. Study background: Every patient in dose escalation had hepatocellular carcinoma, melanoma, renal cell or head and neck cancer.

Profiling relied on immunoSEQ multiplex PCR, and the TCRdb table lists in-frame clones only, not all of them. The table lists about 7,700 clones, around 74% of them singletons. About this clone itself: Its antigen is undetermined.

Findings and limits, study-wide: Circulating CD4+ and CD8+ T cells showed clonal expansion by week 6 at 0.1 to 3.0 mg/kg.

The V end was cut by 5 bases, the J end by 0 bases, with 8 bases between. CDR1 and CDR2 from the germline V gene are SEHNR and FQNEAQ (reference sequence). The length of the CDR3 is 13 residues. Sequences were derived from CD4+ or CD8+ T cells sorted from blood, sampled in a trial of the OX40 agonist ivuxolimab. The chain is built from TRBV7-9 and TRBJ2-7; D ambiguous. This receptor was taken from an adult with an advanced solid tumor such as melanoma, head and neck, liver or kidney cancer. CDR3 sequence (DNA): TGTGCCAGCAGCCCAGGTCCCTCCTACGAGCAGTACTTC. As protein: CASSPGPSYEQYF. The complete variable domain, with remaining parts taken from reference TRBV7-9 and TRBJ2-7, reads DTGVSQNPRHKITKRGQNVTFRCDPISEHNRLYWYRQTLGQGPEFLTYFQNEAQLEKSRLLSDRFSAERPKGSFSTLEIQRTEQGDSAMYLCASSPGPSYEQYFGPGTRLTVT.